The present TCR beta chain was sequenced within a study of shared clonotypes between healthy human individuals. Study-wide points: Owing to a small donor count, the genetic and exposure-history diversity represented was limited.

Profiling relied on immunoSEQ multiplex PCR, and the TCRdb table lists in-frame clones only, not all of them. The sample yields approximately 1.5 million clones, approximately 98.5% seen once. Germline values: CDR1 SEHNR, CDR2 FQNEAQ (reference sequence). This CDR3 is built from 15 residues. Trimming stripped 5 bases from V and 0 bases from J, with 13 bases between. A note on this clone: The antigen is undetermined.

The V gene is TRBV7-9, the J gene TRBJ1-1, with D possibly TRBD1 on 6 matching bases. This TCR was recovered from a man under 40 in good health. The specimen was naive CD4+ T cells sorted from blood. Subset given: CD45RA+ positively selected. The CDR3 bases are TGTGCCAGCAGCCCTAAGGGGACAATGAACACTGAAGCTTTCTTT. It translates to CASSPKGTMNTEAFF.